The rows below give T cell receptor beta chains drawn from one sample of a study of blood T cell repertoires in COVID-19. The repertoire was sequenced with immunoSEQ multiplex PCR; TCRdb's copy has only in-frame clones and lacks some. This table has fewer than 400,000 clones, roughly nine tenths appearing once. Material for sequencing was peripheral blood. These TCRs come from a woman under 40 with COVID-19, enrolled during active disease. The CDR3 runs from the conserved cysteine through the conserved F or W. D genes are given only for firm matches. Clone sizes are given selectively: once, few, many, or a class where the clone is expanded.

J gene: TRBJ1-5
V gene: TRBV10-2
D gene: TRBD1
clone size: NA
CDR3 DNA: TGCGCCAGCGGGGACAGGGCGGCATATCAGCCCCAGCATTTT
CDR3 protein: CASGDRAAYQPQHF

J gene: TRBJ2-5
V gene: TRBV5-1
D gene: TRBD1
clone size: NA
CDR3 DNA: TGCGCCAGCGGCTATGGACAGGGGGAGACCCAGTACTTC
CDR3 protein: CASGYGQGETQYF

J gene: TRBJ1-5
V gene: TRBV2
D gene: TRBD1
clone size: NA
CDR3 DNA: TGTGCCAGCACCGGGCGGCAGGGGGTCCAGCCCCAGCATTTT
CDR3 protein: CASTGRQGVQPQHF

J gene: TRBJ1-1
V gene: TRBV6-6
D gene: NA
clone size: NA
CDR3 DNA: TGTGCCAGCCTGTCGAGTTCGCGCACTGAAGCTTTCTTT
CDR3 protein: CASLSSSRTEAFF

J gene: TRBJ2-5
V gene: TRBV30
D gene: NA
clone size: NA
CDR3 DNA: TGTGCCTGGAGTGCCCGGGAGACCCAGTACTTC
CDR3 protein: CAWSARETQYF

J gene: TRBJ2-3
V gene: TRBV5-1
D gene: NA
clone size: NA
CDR3 DNA: TGCGCCAGCAGCTTAGGGGGTCAGGTTTTCACAGATACGCAGTATTTT
CDR3 protein: CASSLGGQVFTDTQYF

J gene: TRBJ2-7
V gene: TRBV6-5
D gene: TRBD2
clone size: NA
CDR3 DNA: TGTGCCAGCAGGGGAGGGCAGGAATACTCCTACGAGCAGTACTTC
CDR3 protein: CASRGGQEYSYEQYF

J gene: TRBJ1-5
V gene: TRBV4-1
D gene: TRBD1
clone size: NA
CDR3 DNA: TGCGCCAGCAGCCCCCAGACAGGGCCGCGTAGCAATCAGCCCCAGCATTTT
CDR3 protein: CASSPQTGPRSNQPQHF

J gene: TRBJ2-1
V gene: TRBV5-6
D gene: NA
clone size: NA
CDR3 DNA: TGTGCCAGCAGAAGGGAGTTTTCAGCTGAGCAGTTCTTC
CDR3 protein: CASRREFSAEQFF

J gene: TRBJ2-1
V gene: TRBV2
D gene: TRBD2
clone size: NA
CDR3 DNA: TGTGCCAGCAGCACCCCGACTAGCGGGACCTCCTACAATGAGCAGTTCTTC
CDR3 protein: CASSTPTSGTSYNEQFF

J gene: TRBJ2-7
V gene: TRBV21-1
D gene: NA
clone size: once
CDR3 DNA: TGTGCCAGCAGAAATCGCGCGGGGGCCATCTACGAGCAGTACTTC
CDR3 protein: CASRNRAGAIYEQYF

J gene: TRBJ2-7
V gene: TRBV6-1
D gene: NA
clone size: NA
CDR3 DNA: TGTGCCAGCAGTGAACTGGGGGGTTCCTACGAGCAGTACTTC
CDR3 protein: CASSELGGSYEQYF

J gene: TRBJ1-2
V gene: TRBV30
D gene: NA
clone size: NA
CDR3 DNA: TGTGCCTGGACTGACCCCATCGGACAGAACAACTATGGCTACACCTTC
CDR3 protein: CAWTDPIGQNNYGYTF

J gene: TRBJ1-2
V gene: TRBV7-2
D gene: NA
clone size: once
CDR3 DNA: TGTGCCAGCAGCCCCCGGGTTCGACTAGCTAACTATGGCTACACCTTC
CDR3 protein: CASSPRVRLANYGYTF

J gene: TRBJ1-5
V gene: TRBV2
D gene: NA
clone size: many
CDR3 DNA: TGTGCCAGCAGTGAAGCACGAGGGGCGGGACAGCCCCAGCATTTT
CDR3 protein: CASSEARGAGQPQHF

J gene: TRBJ1-1
V gene: TRBV14
D gene: TRBD1
clone size: once
CDR3 DNA: TGTGCCAGCAGCCTACGGACAGGGCGGGTGAACACTGAAGCTTTCTTT
CDR3 protein: CASSLRTGRVNTEAFF

J gene: TRBJ1-6
V gene: TRBV21-1
D gene: NA
clone size: NA
CDR3 DNA: TGTGCCAGCAGCTCGGAGATGGAGGGGAGCTCCTATAATTCACCCCTCCACTTT
CDR3 protein: CASSSEMEGSSYNSPLHF

J gene: TRBJ2-2
V gene: TRBV9
D gene: NA
clone size: few
CDR3 DNA: TGTGCCAGCGGGAGGCCGTACATTTTAAACACCGGGGAGCTGTTTTTT
CDR3 protein: CASGRPYILNTGELFF

J gene: TRBJ2-3
V gene: TRBV30
D gene: TRBD2
clone size: NA
CDR3 DNA: TGTGCCTGGAGTGTTATAGCGGGAGTAATTGCAGATACGCAGTATTTT
CDR3 protein: CAWSVIAGVIADTQYF

J gene: TRBJ2-5
V gene: TRBV29-1
D gene: TRBD2
clone size: NA
CDR3 DNA: TGCAGCGCCGGGACTACCAGCCCACAAGAGACCCAGTACTTC
CDR3 protein: CSAGTTSPQETQYF

J gene: TRBJ1-1
V gene: TRBV28
D gene: NA
clone size: once
CDR3 DNA: TGTGCCAGCAGAGACTCCCAGGGGACATGGACTGAAGCTTTCTTT
CDR3 protein: CASRDSQGTWTEAFF

J gene: TRBJ2-3
V gene: TRBV28
D gene: NA
clone size: NA
CDR3 DNA: TGTGCCAGCAGCCGTCGACAGGCTACAGATACGCAGTATTTT
CDR3 protein: CASSRRQATDTQYF

J gene: TRBJ1-1
V gene: TRBV14
D gene: NA
clone size: NA
CDR3 DNA: TGTGCCAGCAGCCCTGGGACACCGAACACTGAAGCTTTCTTT
CDR3 protein: CASSPGTPNTEAFF

J gene: TRBJ1-2
V gene: TRBV5-6
D gene: NA
clone size: NA
CDR3 DNA: TGTGCCAGCAGCTTGGGACAGATTAACTATGGCTACACCTTC
CDR3 protein: CASSLGQINYGYTF

J gene: TRBJ1-2
V gene: TRBV7-9
D gene: NA
clone size: NA
CDR3 DNA: TGTGCCAGCAGCTTCGACCGGGGTACCGATGGCTACACCTTC
CDR3 protein: CASSFDRGTDGYTF

J gene: TRBJ1-3
V gene: TRBV10-3
D gene: NA
clone size: NA
CDR3 DNA: TGTGCCATCGAGGGTTCGGGAAACACCATATATTTT
CDR3 protein: CAIEGSGNTIYF

J gene: TRBJ2-2
V gene: TRBV5-1
D gene: TRBD2
clone size: NA
CDR3 DNA: TGCGCCAGCAGCCCCGGGACTAGCCCGTCCGGGGAGCTGTTTTTT
CDR3 protein: CASSPGTSPSGELFF

J gene: TRBJ2-3
V gene: TRBV24-1
D gene: TRBD2
clone size: NA
CDR3 DNA: TGTGCCACCAGTCCAGCGGGAGGGCCAGTCATCACAGATACGCAGTATTTT
CDR3 protein: CATSPAGGPVITDTQYF

J gene: TRBJ2-5
V gene: TRBV19
D gene: NA
clone size: NA
CDR3 DNA: TGTGCCAGTAGTATAGGGGGACAACCCGAGACCCAGTACTTC
CDR3 protein: CASSIGGQPETQYF

J gene: TRBJ1-1
V gene: TRBV5-1
D gene: TRBD1
clone size: NA
CDR3 DNA: TGCGCCAGCAGTAAAACTGGACAGGGGGCTGCGAACACTGAAGCTTTCTTT
CDR3 protein: CASSKTGQGAANTEAFF

J gene: TRBJ2-6
V gene: TRBV18
D gene: NA
clone size: NA
CDR3 DNA: TGTGCCAGCTCACCACCCGGGACTTCGAGCTCTGGGGCCAACGTCCTGACTTTC
CDR3 protein: CASSPPGTSSSGANVLTF

J gene: TRBJ2-7
V gene: TRBV7-9
D gene: NA
clone size: NA
CDR3 DNA: TGTGCCAGCAGCGCAAGGACAGAATCCTACGAGCAGTACTTC
CDR3 protein: CASSARTESYEQYF

J gene: TRBJ1-3
V gene: TRBV5-1
D gene: NA
clone size: NA
CDR3 DNA: TGCGCCAGCAGCCCGGACAGCGCTGGAAACACCATATATTTT
CDR3 protein: CASSPDSAGNTIYF

J gene: TRBJ1-5
V gene: TRBV5-1
D gene: NA
clone size: NA
CDR3 DNA: TGCGCCAGCAAGAGGACAGTCGACCTCAATCAGCCCCAGCATTTT
CDR3 protein: CASKRTVDLNQPQHF

J gene: TRBJ1-4
V gene: TRBV27
D gene: NA
clone size: NA
CDR3 DNA: TGTGCCAGCAGTTTAGGGGGCAGCCTAGGGGAAAAACTGTTTTTT
CDR3 protein: CASSLGGSLGEKLFF

J gene: TRBJ1-5
V gene: TRBV19
D gene: NA
clone size: NA
CDR3 DNA: TGTGCCAGTAGTATTTCTGAGGTTGATCAGCCCCAGCATTTT
CDR3 protein: CASSISEVDQPQHF

J gene: TRBJ2-1
V gene: TRBV3-1/TRBV3-2
D gene: NA
clone size: NA
CDR3 DNA: TGTGCCAGCAGCCAAGCCCGGACAGAGCAGTTCTTC
CDR3 protein: CASSQARTEQFF

J gene: TRBJ1-4
V gene: TRBV5-1
D gene: NA
clone size: NA
CDR3 DNA: TGCGCCAGCAGCTTCGGTGCAGGGGACGAAAAACTGTTTTTT
CDR3 protein: CASSFGAGDEKLFF

J gene: TRBJ1-5
V gene: TRBV6-2/TRBV6-3
D gene: NA
clone size: NA
CDR3 DNA: TGTGCCAGCAGTTACTCAAGTTCTCCGAGGGGGTCCCAGCATTTT
CDR3 protein: CASSYSSSPRGSQHF

J gene: TRBJ1-1
V gene: TRBV5-1
D gene: NA
clone size: NA
CDR3 DNA: TGCGCCAGCAGCTTGGGGACTGGGGTGAACACTGAAGCTTTCTTT
CDR3 protein: CASSLGTGVNTEAFF

J gene: TRBJ1-1
V gene: TRBV5-1
D gene: TRBD1
clone size: NA
CDR3 DNA: TGCGCCAGCAGCTCGGGACAGCTTATCACTGAAGCTTTCTTT
CDR3 protein: CASSSGQLITEAFF

J gene: TRBJ1-3
V gene: TRBV7-2
D gene: TRBD1
clone size: NA
CDR3 DNA: TGTGCCAGCAGCTTCAGTACGACAGGGTTCGGTGGAAACACCATATATTTT
CDR3 protein: CASSFSTTGFGGNTIYF

J gene: TRBJ2-2
V gene: TRBV7-6
D gene: TRBD2
clone size: NA
CDR3 DNA: TGTGCCAGCAGCCTAGGACTAGTGGGGAACACCGGGGAGCTGTTTTTT
CDR3 protein: CASSLGLVGNTGELFF

J gene: TRBJ2-1
V gene: TRBV7-9
D gene: TRBD2
clone size: NA
CDR3 DNA: TGTGCCAGCAGCTTACTAGCGGGAGAGTTGGATGAGCAGTTCTTC
CDR3 protein: CASSLLAGELDEQFF

J gene: TRBJ1-4
V gene: TRBV7-9
D gene: NA
clone size: once
CDR3 DNA: TGTGCCAGCAGCTTAGCTCGGGGACTGATTAATGAAAAACTGTTTTTT
CDR3 protein: CASSLARGLINEKLFF

J gene: TRBJ2-3
V gene: TRBV11-2
D gene: TRBD2
clone size: NA
CDR3 DNA: TGTGCCAGCAGCTCCTACCGCTCGGGACTAGCGGAGACAGATACGCAGTATTTT
CDR3 protein: CASSSYRSGLAETDTQYF

J gene: TRBJ1-5
V gene: TRBV7-9
D gene: NA
clone size: NA
CDR3 DNA: TGTGCCAGCAGCCCCCAGGGAAGCAATCAGCCCCAGCATTTT
CDR3 protein: CASSPQGSNQPQHF

J gene: TRBJ1-5
V gene: TRBV19
D gene: TRBD1
clone size: NA
CDR3 DNA: TGTGCCAGTAGTATCGGGACAGGGCTTGATCAGCCCCAGCATTTT
CDR3 protein: CASSIGTGLDQPQHF

J gene: TRBJ2-1
V gene: TRBV5-1
D gene: NA
clone size: few
CDR3 DNA: TGCGCCAGCAGCTTGGACAGCCCGTTTCGGGATTTCCTAGTTTCGGGTGAGCAGTTCTTC
CDR3 protein: CASSLDSPFRDFLVSGEQFF

J gene: TRBJ2-1
V gene: TRBV5-1
D gene: TRBD2
clone size: NA
CDR3 DNA: TGCGCCAGCAGCTGGACTAGCGGAGGCTCCTACAATGAGCAGTTCTTC
CDR3 protein: CASSWTSGGSYNEQFF

J gene: TRBJ1-3
V gene: TRBV11-2
D gene: NA
clone size: NA
CDR3 DNA: TGTGCCAGCAGCTTTGGACAGTCCTCTGGAAACACCATATATTTT
CDR3 protein: CASSFGQSSGNTIYF

J gene: TRBJ2-3
V gene: TRBV4-1
D gene: TRBD2
clone size: once
CDR3 DNA: TGCGCCAGCAGCCAAGATCGGACTAGCGGGAGGTATACGCAGTATTTT
CDR3 protein: CASSQDRTSGRYTQYF

J gene: TRBJ1-6
V gene: TRBV5-6
D gene: TRBD1
clone size: once
CDR3 DNA: TGTGCCAGCAGCTTCAGGGGGACAGGGGTCTCACCCCTCCACTTT
CDR3 protein: CASSFRGTGVSPLHF

J gene: TRBJ2-7
V gene: TRBV18
D gene: NA
clone size: NA
CDR3 DNA: TGTGCCAGCTCACCTACGGACAAGGCCTACGAGCAGTACTTC
CDR3 protein: CASSPTDKAYEQYF

J gene: TRBJ2-7
V gene: TRBV25-1
D gene: NA
clone size: few
CDR3 DNA: TGTGCCAGCAGGCCTGACGGAGCCTACGAGCAGTACTTC
CDR3 protein: CASRPDGAYEQYF

J gene: TRBJ2-3
V gene: TRBV6-1
D gene: TRBD2
clone size: once
CDR3 DNA: TGTGCCAGCAGTGAAGCCCATCTAGCGGGTTCCACAGATACGCAGTATTTT
CDR3 protein: CASSEAHLAGSTDTQYF

J gene: TRBJ1-3
V gene: TRBV5-6
D gene: NA
clone size: NA
CDR3 DNA: TGTGCCAGCAGCTTGGCGGGGTATGGAAACACCATATATTTT
CDR3 protein: CASSLAGYGNTIYF

J gene: TRBJ1-2
V gene: TRBV5-1
D gene: NA
clone size: NA
CDR3 DNA: TGCGCCAGCAGCTCGACCGTGGCCGCGGATGGCTACACCTTC
CDR3 protein: CASSSTVAADGYTF